This T cell receptor beta chain was profiled in a study of T cell responses to AZD1222 COVID-19 vaccine. Study as a whole: The analysis combined second doses at about 4 or about 12 weeks. The study's findings and limits: Clonal diversity may have been underestimated in mostly white British donors. With dominance at 160-218 and 743-854, vaccine-associated CD4 TCRs spanned spike. Repertoire collection took place solely once the T cell response had peaked.

As concerns this clone: Its matching antigen is unknown.

This table comes from immunoSEQ multiplex PCR, and its TCRdb copy is limited to in-frame clones, with some not included. The table lists just over 60,000 clones, about 70% of them singletons. V dropped 6 bases and J dropped 3 bases, with 12 bases sitting between them. Germline CDR1 and CDR2: SGHTA and FQGNSA. The CDR3 is 14 residues long. The sequencing here drew on peripheral blood, taken on day 0 of AZD1222 vaccination. The sequence came from an adult in good health. The V call is TRBV7-2, the J call TRBJ1-3; D is possibly TRBD1 (5 bases). Written as DNA, the CDR3 is TGTGCCAGCAGACTAGGGGTGGGTGGAAACACCATATATTTT. Encoded protein: CASRLGVGGNTIYF.